Listed below are T cell receptor beta chains from one sample, sequenced in a study of CD8+CD57+ T cells in acquired aplastic anemia. TCRdb fed the reads into MiXCR, producing one record per CDR3 protein. This repertoire shows about 150,000 distinct CDR3 sequences, roughly 54% found once; its top ten account for approximately 12%. The sample taken for sequencing was sorted CD4+, CD8+, or CD8+CD57+ T cells (not recorded which) from PBMCs. These receptors were taken from a human donor with aplastic anemia. The CDR3 runs from the conserved cysteine through the conserved F or W. D genes are given only for firm matches. Only some rows state a clone size, as once, few, many or a class for expanded clones.

len,j_gene,v_gene,d_gene,abundance,CDR3aa,CDR3nt
15,TRBJ2-1,TRBV19,TRBD2,.,CASRETSGRDNEQFF,TGTGCCAGTAGAGAGACTAGCGGGAGGGACAATGAGCAGTTCTTC
14,TRBJ2-1,TRBV19,.,once,CASSPPTVSNQQFF,TGTGCCAGTAGCCCCCCGACAGTTAGCAATCAGCAGTTCTTC
13,TRBJ2-7,TRBV7-9,.,.,CASSLVGSEEQYF,TGTGCCAGCAGCTTGGTAGGGTCGGAAGAGCAGTACTTC
15,TRBJ2-1,TRBV6-2/TRBV6-3,TRBD1,once,CASSYGTGALGEQFF,TGTGCCAGCAGTTACGGGACAGGGGCCCTAGGAGAGCAGTTCTTC
15,TRBJ1-4,TRBV5-1,TRBD1,.,CASSLGTGNSEKLFF,TGCGCCAGCAGTCTGGGGACAGGGAATAGTGAAAAACTGTTTTTT
13,TRBJ1-3,TRBV20-1,.,few,CSANPQGGNTIYF,TGCAGTGCTAATCCACAGGGTGGAAACACCATATATTTT
14,TRBJ2-2,TRBV25-1,.,.,CASSDRAVTGELFF,TGTGCCAGCAGTGACAGGGCTGTCACCGGGGAGCTGTTTTTT
14,TRBJ1-1,TRBV5-1,TRBD1,.,CASSSDDRGAEAFF,TGCGCCAGCAGCTCGGACGACAGGGGGGCTGAAGCTTTCTTT
15,TRBJ2-3,TRBV5-4,.,.,CASSLDRVGTDTQYF,TGTGCCAGCAGCTTGGACAGGGTTGGCACAGATACGCAGTATTTT
12,TRBJ2-7,TRBV2,.,.,CASSDRGYEQDF,TGTGCCAGCAGTGATAGGGGCTACGAGCAGGACTTC
13,TRBJ2-7,TRBV20-1,.,many,CSATRTPEGEQYF,TGCAGTGCCACCAGGACCCCAGAGGGCGAGCAGTACTTC
12,TRBJ2-1,TRBV20-1,.,.,CSAREREIEQFF,TGCAGTGCTAGAGAACGGGAGATTGAGCAGTTCTTC
15,TRBJ1-1,TRBV5-1,.,.,CASSRAGGSDTEAFF,TGCGCCAGCAGCCGCGCGGGGGGCTCGGACACTGAAGCTTTCTTT
13,TRBJ1-2,TRBV20-1,.,.,CSASPGIGYGYTF,TGCAGTGCTAGTCCAGGGATCGGCTATGGCTACACCTTC
15,TRBJ1-6,TRBV19,.,.,CASSIRRATNSPLHF,TGTGCCAGTAGTATAAGGAGAGCTACTAATTCACCCCTCCACTTT
14,TRBJ2-3,TRBV7-3,TRBD2,.,CASSLTSGGAPQYF,TGTGCCAGCAGCTTGACTAGCGGGGGAGCCCCGCAGTATTTT
12,TRBJ2-1,TRBV7-3,.,few,CASSLSKYEQFF,TGTGCCAGCAGCTTGTCGAAGTATGAGCAGTTCTTC
13,TRBJ2-1,TRBV10-2,TRBD1,many,CATRQGRYNEQFF,TGCGCCACCCGACAGGGACGATACAATGAGCAGTTCTTC
13,TRBJ1-1,TRBV25-1,TRBD1,.,CASGDRRNTEAFF,TGTGCCAGCGGGGACAGGCGGAACACTGAAGCTTTCTTT
13,TRBJ2-7,TRBV20-1,TRBD1,.,CSARDRGRMVQYF,TGCAGTGCGAGGGACAGGGGGCGCATGGTGCAGTACTTC
16,TRBJ2-7,TRBV27,TRBD2,many,CASSPSVGDRGGEQYF,TGTGCCAGCAGTCCCTCTGTTGGGGACCGCGGGGGCGAGCAGTACTTC
14,TRBJ2-7,TRBV6-5,.,.,CASSDSASRYEQYF,TGTGCCAGCAGCGACTCCGCTAGCAGGTACGAGCAGTACTTC
13,TRBJ2-7,TRBV4-3,.,.,CASGNTVTYEQYF,TGCGCCAGCGGCAATACAGTTACCTACGAGCAGTACTTC
13,TRBJ2-3,TRBV6-1,.,few,CASSRDRPDTQYF,TGTGCCAGCAGTAGGGACCGGCCAGATACGCAGTATTTT
16,TRBJ2-7,TRBV11-1,.,.,CASSPTTGSGSYEQYF,TGTGCCAGCAGCCCAACTACAGGGTCTGGATCCTACGAGCAGTACTTC
18,TRBJ1-6,TRBV5-1,.,many,CASSLDGSRRVGNSPLHF,TGCGCCAGCAGCTTGGACGGTTCCCGCAGGGTGGGCAATTCACCCCTCCACTTT
15,TRBJ1-5,TRBV20-1,.,.,CSASDGEDSNQPQHF,TGCAGTGCTAGTGACGGGGAGGATAGCAATCAGCCCCAGCATTTT
12,TRBJ2-3,TRBV20-1,TRBD2,once,CSAPKSGKAQYF,TGCAGTGCCCCCAAGAGCGGGAAAGCGCAGTATTTT
14,TRBJ2-5,TRBV12-3/TRBV12-4,.,.,CASRSTGEGETQYF,TGTGCCAGCAGATCTACAGGGGAGGGAGAGACCCAGTACTTC
15,TRBJ2-5,TRBV11-1,.,.,CASSLSVGLTETQYF,TGTGCCAGCAGCTTAAGTGTAGGACTTACGGAGACCCAGTACTTC
13,TRBJ1-5,TRBV14,.,.,CASSQTTGTPQHF,TGTGCCAGCAGCCAAACCACAGGGACGCCCCAGCATTTT
14,TRBJ1-6,TRBV20-1,.,.,CSARGGSTGSPLHF,TGCAGTGCTAGAGGGGGATCTACGGGTTCACCCCTCCACTTT
13,TRBJ1-1,TRBV7-9,.,.,CASSHRGDTEAFF,TGTGCCAGCAGCCATAGGGGTGACACTGAAGCTTTCTTT
13,TRBJ2-7,TRBV7-3,.,few,CASGPVASNEQYF,TGTGCCAGCGGACCGGTGGCTTCCAACGAGCAGTACTTC
12,TRBJ2-1,TRBV7-3,.,many,CASSLTGSEQFF,TGTGCCAGCAGCTTAACGGGGAGTGAGCAGTTCTTC
14,TRBJ2-5,TRBV29-1,.,.,CSVELLGYQETQYF,TGCAGCGTTGAGCTTCTAGGGTACCAAGAGACCCAGTACTTC
18,TRBJ2-2,TRBV4-3,.,.,CASSQVYGTPTNTGELFF,TGCGCCAGCAGCCAAGTTTACGGGACTCCTACGAACACCGGGGAGCTGTTTTTT
12,TRBJ2-3,TRBV2,.,many,CASRVLTDTQYF,TGTGCCAGCAGGGTCCTCACAGATACGCAGTATTTT
12,TRBJ2-5,TRBV7-8,.,.,CASSLREETQYF,TGTGCCAGCAGCTTGAGGGAAGAGACCCAGTACTTC
13,TRBJ1-1,TRBV29-1,.,.,CSVEARGYTEAFF,TGCAGCGTTGAAGCCCGGGGGTACACTGAAGCTTTCTTT
14,TRBJ2-5,TRBV20-1,TRBD2,.,CSAVLAGAKETQYF,TGCAGTGCCGTCCTAGCGGGGGCTAAAGAGACCCAGTACTTC
15,TRBJ2-5,TRBV7-2,.,few,CASSPDPLAGETQYF,TGTGCCAGCAGCCCCGACCCGCTAGCAGGGGAGACCCAGTACTTC
15,TRBJ1-4,TRBV19,.,many,CASSDLRGYNEKLFF,TGTGCCAGTAGTGACCTAAGAGGGTATAATGAAAAACTGTTTTTT
15,TRBJ2-2,TRBV29-1,TRBD2,.,CSVEVGRVNTGELFF,TGCAGCGTTGAGGTCGGGAGGGTAAACACCGGGGAGCTGTTTTTT
17,TRBJ2-2,TRBV11-2,TRBD2,.,CASGGWASGTNTGELFF,TGTGCCAGCGGGGGGTGGGCTAGCGGCACGAACACCGGGGAGCTGTTTTTT
13,TRBJ1-2,TRBV29-1,.,.,CSVERQGNYGYTF,TGCAGCGTTGAAAGGCAGGGGAACTATGGCTACACCTTC
12,TRBJ2-3,TRBV7-9,.,.,CASSLTSDTQYF,TGTGCCAGCAGCTTAACGTCAGATACGCAGTATTTT
16,TRBJ1-5,TRBV10-3,.,.,CAISESTGLGDQPQHF,TGTGCCATCAGTGAGTCGACTGGACTAGGGGATCAGCCCCAGCATTTT
15,TRBJ1-5,TRBV4-1,.,many,CASSQVFGGGQPQHF,TGCGCCAGCAGCCAAGTGTTCGGGGGCGGACAGCCCCAGCATTTT
16,TRBJ2-7,TRBV15,TRBD1,.,CATSSSVGDSSYEQYF,TGTGCCACCAGCAGTAGTGTGGGGGACAGCTCCTACGAGCAGTACTTC